The 30 T cell receptor beta chains in this list originate from one sample, sequenced in a study of T cells in localized non-small cell lung cancer. The table came from immunoSEQ multiplex PCR; TCRdb's copy has only in-frame clones and leaves some out. The profile shows tens of thousands of clones, about 91% of them singletons. The material sequenced was peripheral blood mononuclear cells, taken before any cancer treatment. The receptors shown here come from a female donor aged 60 or older with stage II lung adenocarcinoma.

The chain joins TRBV7-9 to TRBJ1-5, with D perhaps matching TRBD1 (6 bases). Germline V gene sequence: CDR1 SEHNR, CDR2 FQNEAQ (reference sequence). CDR3 length: 15 residues. The V end lost 3 bases, the J end lost 7 bases, and 16 bases lay between the germline ends. The CDR3: CASSFPGGEGQPQHF. For the CDR3, the DNA is TGTGCCAGCAGCTTCCCCGGGGGCGAGGGCCAGCCCCAGCATTTT.

The chain couples TRBV5-1 to TRBJ2-2, with D possibly being TRBD2 (5 bases). Trimming stripped 4 bases from V and 6 bases from J, with 16 bases between. Germline V lookup: CDR1 SGHRS, CDR2 YFSETQ. The CDR3 is 15 amino acids. The CDR3: CASSPRGSEAGELFF. In DNA form, the CDR3 reads TGCGCCAGCAGCCCCCGCGGGTCGGAGGCCGGGGAGCTGTTTTTT.

V and J are TRBV9 and TRBJ2-7; 14 bases align to TRBD2. The junction had 8 bases not matched to a gene; V was cut back by 2 bases and J by 7 bases. Germline V gives CDR1 SGDLS, CDR2 YYNGEE. The CDR3 loop spans 16 amino acids. The CDR3 loop reads CASSVGLAGGLQEQYF. Written as DNA, the CDR3 is TGTGCCAGCAGCGTCGGACTAGCGGGAGGACTGCAGGAGCAGTACTTC. The variable domain in full, completed from reference TRBV9 and TRBJ2-7, reads DSGVTQTPKHLITATGQRVTLRCSPRSGDLSVYWYQQSLDQGLQFLIQYYNGEERAKGNILERFSAQQFPDLHSELNLSSLELGDSALYFCASSVGLAGGLQEQYFGPGTRLTVT.

The CDR3 DNA reads as TGTGCCAGCAGCCCTGGGAGCCCGGTACGTGAGACCCAGTACTTC. Its translation is CASSPGSPVRETQYF. The J gene is TRBJ2-5, the V gene TRBV14, with D possibly being TRBD2 (5 bases). The CDR3 runs to 15 residues. Germline loops: CDR1 SGHDN, CDR2 FVKESK. V dropped 4 bases and J dropped 5 bases, with 17 bases sitting between them.

The chain couples TRBV11-2 to TRBJ2-2; TRBD1 might be the D (6 bases). V lost 2 bases and J lost 2, with 12 bases in between. The CDR3 totals 16 residues. In germline, CDR1 is SGHAT, CDR2 FQNNGV. This CDR3 reads CASSLQQGVNTGELFF. CDR3 nucleotides: TGTGCCAGCAGCTTACAACAGGGCGTAAACACCGGGGAGCTGTTTTTT.

The chain is built from TRBV14 and TRBJ2-2; 7 positions agree with TRBD1. CDR3 length: 18 residues. V gave up 0 bases and J gave up 1 base; unmatched junction bases: 8. Germline V gene sequence: CDR1 SGHDN, CDR2 FVKESK. Written as DNA, the CDR3 is TGTGCCAGCAGCCAAGAGAGGAGCAGGGGGTGGAACACCGGGGAGCTGTTTTTT. Protein product: CASSQERSRGWNTGELFF.

V is TRBV28 and J is TRBJ1-1; D gene unclear. Germline CDR1 reads MDHEN; CDR2 reads SYDVKM. The CDR3 length is 12 residues. Trimming cost V 6 bases and J 0 bases, with 5 bases left between them. In DNA, the CDR3 is TGTGCCAGCAGCCCAATGAACACTGAAGCTTTCTTT. Amino acids: CASSPMNTEAFF.

V is TRBV2 and J is TRBJ1-2; 7 bases fit TRBD1. From germline, CDR1 is SNHLY and CDR2 FYNNEI. Trimming at V came to 2 bases and at J to 8 bases, leaving 11 bases not matched to a gene. The CDR3 is 15 amino acids. The CDR3 DNA reads as TGTGCCAGCAGTGAATCGCGGACAGGCAACGGGGGCTACACCTTC. Translation gives CASSESRTGNGGYTF.

The J gene is TRBJ2-2, the V gene TRBV2, with no clear D. Germline assignment: CDR1 SNHLY and CDR2 FYNNEI. V dropped 10 bases and J dropped 3 bases, with 15 bases sitting between them. The CDR3 totals 14 residues. This CDR3 is CATSDQLYTGELFF. CDR3 in DNA: TGTGCCACCTCGGACCAATTGTACACCGGGGAGCTGTTTTTT.

The CDR3 nucleotides read TGTGCCAGCTCACTCACATCCGTCACTGAAGCTTTCTTT. Translating it yields CASSLTSVTEAFF. The chain combines TRBV18 with TRBJ1-1; D is unclear. Trimming took 4 bases from V and 4 from J, leaving 10 bases between them. Germline V gives CDR1 KGHSH, CDR2 LQKENI. There are 13 residues in the CDR3. Full variable domain (missing parts from reference TRBV18 and TRBJ1-1): NAGVMQNPRHLVRRRGQEARLRCSPMKGHSHVYWYRQLPEEGLKFMVYLQKENIIDESGMPKERFSAEFPKEGPSILRIQQVVRGDSAAYFCASSLTSVTEAFFGQGTRLTVV.

The chain is built from TRBV6-6 and TRBJ1-3; D is ambiguous. The ends were cut back, 6 bases at V and 3 bases at J, with 9 bases in the middle. Germline CDR1 reads MNHNY; CDR2 reads SVGAGI (reference sequence). This CDR3 has 13 amino acids. The CDR3: CASSPKSGNTIYF. The CDR3, as DNA: TGTGCCAGCAGCCCGAAAAGTGGAAACACCATATATTTT.

CDR3 sequence reads: CASSLERKSQYF. The DNA for the CDR3 is TGTGCCAGCAGCTTAGAAAGGAAATCGCAGTATTTT. The rearrangement links TRBV7-2 to TRBJ2-3; D call uncertain. CDR1 and CDR2 (germline): SGHTA, FQGNSA. The ends were cut back, 1 base at V and 10 bases at J, with 9 bases in the middle. This CDR3 is 12 amino acids long.

CDR3 protein: CASSLAAGSPLHF. CDR3 sequence (DNA): TGTGCCAGCAGCTTAGCAGCGGGGTCACCCCTCCACTTT. The gene calls are TRBV7-6 and TRBJ1-6; D is undetermined. The CDR3 extends over 13 amino acids. The germline CDR1 and CDR2 sequences are SGHVS and FNYEAQ. V dropped 0 bases and J dropped 10 bases, with 7 bases sitting between them.

The rearrangement joins TRBV7-2 to TRBJ1-1; the D gene is possibly TRBD1 (6 bases). Germline lookup yields CDR1 SGHTA and CDR2 FQGNSA. CDR3 length equals 15 residues. V was cut by 0 bases and J by 2 bases, with 10 bases left in between. The CDR3 nucleotides are TGTGCCAGCAGCTTAGCCGGGACATCTAACACTGAAGCTTTCTTT. This sequence encodes CASSLAGTSNTEAFF.

This chain joins TRBV5-1 and TRBJ2-1, with 8 bases fitting TRBD2. Germline V CDR1 and CDR2: SGHRS, YFSETQ. The ends lost 2 bases at V and 12 bases at J; junction bases unmatched: 13. This CDR3 region has 15 residues. The DNA of the CDR3 is TGCGCCAGCAGCTTAGATCCCCTCGGGGGGGGCCTGCAGTTCTTC. This encodes CASSLDPLGGGLQFF. Drawing the rest from reference TRBV5-1 and TRBJ2-1, the complete variable domain is KAGVTQTPRYLIKTRGQQVTLSCSPISGHRSVSWYQQTPGQGLQFLFEYFSETQRNKGNFPGRFSGRQFSNSRSEMNVSTLELGDSALYLCASSLDPLGGGLQFFGPGTRLTVL.

This sequence joins TRBV5-6 and TRBJ1-2, with 8 bases that match TRBD1. V dropped 0 bases and J dropped 0; count of bases not matched to a gene: 4. Germline CDR1 is SGHDT and CDR2 is YYEEEE. The CDR3 is 16 residues long. CDR3 in amino acids: CASSLGQGAANYGYTF. CDR3 in DNA: TGTGCCAGCAGCTTGGGGCAGGGGGCCGCTAACTATGGCTACACCTTC.

The chain is built from TRBV5-1 and TRBJ2-3; no definite D call. This CDR3 has 13 amino acids. CDR1 and CDR2 (germline): SGHRS, YFSETQ. V lost 4 bases and J 5 bases, leaving 11 bases between the germline ends. The CDR3 protein is CASSPRTQDTQYF. For the CDR3, the DNA is TGCGCCAGCAGCCCTCGGACCCAAGATACGCAGTATTTT.

The chain couples TRBV25-1 to TRBJ2-1; 7 bases align to TRBD1. This CDR3 contains 16 residues. With V trimmed by 3 bases and J by 8 bases, 13 bases remained unmatched. Germline loops: CDR1 MGHDK, CDR2 SYGVNS. This CDR3 is CASSDSSGGGIYEQFF. In DNA, the CDR3 is TGTGCCAGCAGTGATTCTTCAGGGGGTGGAATCTATGAGCAGTTCTTC.

V gene TRBV4-3 combines with J gene TRBJ1-5; 9 positions agree with TRBD1. The CDR3 consists of 15 residues. V gave up 1 base and J gave up 7 bases; unmatched junction bases: 5. The germline V gene has CDR1 LGHNA and CDR2 YSLEER. For the CDR3, the DNA is TGCGCCAGCAGCCAAGGTCTACAGGGGGCACAGCCCCAGCATTTT. Translating gives CASSQGLQGAQPQHF.

The V call is TRBV5-1, the J call TRBJ2-6; maybe TRBD1 (5 bases). The CDR3 spans 19 residues. Germline CDR1 reads SGHRS; CDR2 reads YFSETQ. The V end was cut by 1 base, the J end by 0 bases, with 17 bases between. The DNA for the CDR3 is TGCGCCAGCAGCTTGAGGGGTCCCATCCAAATCTCTGGGGCCAACGTCCTGACTTTC. Residues: CASSLRGPIQISGANVLTF.

The DNA of the CDR3 is TGTGCCAGTACCGCCGGGACACTTAGCACAGATACGCAGTATTTT. Translated, it gives CASTAGTLSTDTQYF. The genes are TRBV19 and TRBJ2-3; tentative D call: TRBD1 (6 bases). V was clipped by 7 bases and J by 0 bases, with 14 bases between them. The CDR3 runs to 15 residues. CDR1 is LNHDA, CDR2 SQIVND, per germline (reference sequence).

The V call is TRBV14, the J call TRBJ2-1; D may be TRBD2 (5 bases). V was cut by 4 bases and J by 0 bases, with 10 bases left in between. Germline CDR1 SGHDN, CDR2 FVKESK. The CDR3 is made up of 15 amino acids. The DNA for the CDR3 is TGTGCCAGCAGCCCTCGGGGTAACTCCTACAATGAGCAGTTCTTC. Translated, it gives CASSPRGNSYNEQFF. Full variable domain (remainder filled in from reference TRBV14 and TRBJ2-1): EAGVTQFPSHSVIEKGQTVTLRCDPISGHDNLYWYRRVMGKEIKFLLHFVKESKQDESGMPNNRFLAERTGGTYSTLKVQPAELEDSGVYFCASSPRGNSYNEQFFGPGTRLTVL.

There are a few counts of this clone. The chain joins TRBV27 to TRBJ1-6; 7 positions agree with TRBD1. CDR3 length: 16 residues. J was trimmed by 6 bases and V by 6 bases; bases with no gene match: 11. Germline CDR1 is MNHEY and CDR2 is SMNVEV (reference sequence). CDR3 nucleotides: TGTGCCAGCAGACTATACCCGACAGGGATTAATTCACCCCTCCACTTT. It encodes CASRLYPTGINSPLHF.

This rearrangement joins TRBV5-4 to TRBJ2-3; 8 bases match TRBD2. The CDR3 has 13 residues. Per the germline V gene, CDR1 is SGHNT and CDR2 is YYREEE (reference sequence). The trim removed 4 bases at V and 4 bases at J, leaving 2 bases unmatched. The DNA for the CDR3 is TGTGCCAGCAGCCCAGCGGGAGCAGATACGCAGTATTTT. Translated, it gives CASSPAGADTQYF.

This clone is categorized as medium-sized. CDR3 DNA: TGTGCCAGCAGCTCATGGGACAATGAGCAGTTCTTC. This translates into CASSSWDNEQFF. This chain links TRBV5-6 with TRBJ2-1; D remains unclear. Between the trimmed V and J ends, which lost 3 bases and 5 bases, there was a span of 6 bases. Germline loops: CDR1 SGHDT, CDR2 YYEEEE. The CDR3 extends over 12 amino acids. Filled out from reference TRBV5-6 and TRBJ2-1, the complete variable domain reads DAGVTQSPTHLIKTRGQQVTLRCSPKSGHDTVSWYQQALGQGPQFIFQYYEEEERQRGNFPDRFSGHQFPNYSSELNVNALLLGDSALYLCASSSWDNEQFFGPGTRLTVL.

The CDR3 sequence: CASSSRQGSGYTF. The CDR3, as DNA: TGTGCCAGCAGCTCGAGACAGGGAAGCGGCTACACCTTC. The chain has TRBV7-2 and TRBJ1-2; 7 positions agree with TRBD1. There are 13 residues in the CDR3. Trimming cost V 4 bases and J 8 bases; bases outside gene matches: 7. Looked up from germline, CDR1 is SGHTA and CDR2 is FQGNSA.

This chain links TRBV5-1 with TRBJ1-2; 11 nucleotides align to TRBD1. Germline V gives CDR1 SGHRS, CDR2 YFSETQ. The CDR3 sequence is 15 residues long. Trimming at V came to 2 bases and at J to 8 bases, leaving 8 bases not matched to a gene. The CDR3 DNA is TGCGCCAGCAGCTTCCTCGGGACAGGGGGTTTGGGCTACACCTTC. Its protein is CASSFLGTGGLGYTF.

This sequence joins TRBV5-4 and TRBJ1-2; D is unresolved. V gave up 3 bases and J gave up 2 bases, with 14 bases separating them. The germline V gene encodes CDR1 SGHNT and CDR2 YYREEE (reference sequence). The CDR3 is 15 residues long. CDR3 region: CASSSAEGRNYGYTF. For the CDR3, the DNA is TGTGCCAGCAGCTCCGCGGAGGGTCGGAACTATGGCTACACCTTC.

The chain combines TRBV4-1 with TRBJ1-5; D uncertain. CDR3 length: 16 amino acids. The V and J ends lost 0 bases and 0 bases respectively, with 9 bases between them. Per the germline V gene, CDR1 is MGHRA and CDR2 is YSYEKL. CDR3 protein: CASSQDRFSSNQPQHF. The CDR3 DNA reads TGCGCCAGCAGCCAAGATCGTTTCTCTAGCAATCAGCCCCAGCATTTT.

This rearrangement joins TRBV7-9 to TRBJ2-2; D possibly corresponds to TRBD2 (5 bases). The V end lost 5 bases, the J end lost 6 bases, and 16 bases lay between the germline ends. In germline, CDR1 is SEHNR, CDR2 FQNEAQ (reference sequence). This CDR3 spans 15 amino acids. The CDR3 DNA sequence: TGTGCCAGCAGCCTAATGCAAGCGGTTCCCGGGGAGCTGTTTTTT. Amino acids: CASSLMQAVPGELFF.